Sequencing of this TCR beta chain was carried out in a study of vaccination and CD4 T cells after COVID-19. Described treatment: approximately 9-day PBMC culture with coronavirus spike peptide pools or control peptides (ViraFEST assay). Note on this clonotype: Its antigen remains unknown.

The assay that was used to sequence DNA from cultured CD4+ T cells was the Oncomine TCR Beta short-read assay. TCRdb fed the PCR reads into MiXCR, producing one record per CDR3 protein. Of 4,700 or so distinct CDR3 sequences in the sample, roughly a fifth are singletons; the top ten hold 14% to 15%. The length of the CDR3 is 15 residues. Deletions cut 3 bases from V and 2 bases from J, with 12 bases between. The clonotype comes from a human donor who had recovered from COVID-19. The sample comprised CD4+ T cells from blood, cultured in vitro. This rearrangement joins TRBV12-3 or TRBV12-4 to TRBJ2-3; D assignment may be TRBD1 or TRBD2 (5 bases each). DNA of the CDR3: TGTGCCAGCAGTTTCGGGACGGAATCCACAGATACGCAGTATTTT. As protein: CASSFGTESTDTQYF.